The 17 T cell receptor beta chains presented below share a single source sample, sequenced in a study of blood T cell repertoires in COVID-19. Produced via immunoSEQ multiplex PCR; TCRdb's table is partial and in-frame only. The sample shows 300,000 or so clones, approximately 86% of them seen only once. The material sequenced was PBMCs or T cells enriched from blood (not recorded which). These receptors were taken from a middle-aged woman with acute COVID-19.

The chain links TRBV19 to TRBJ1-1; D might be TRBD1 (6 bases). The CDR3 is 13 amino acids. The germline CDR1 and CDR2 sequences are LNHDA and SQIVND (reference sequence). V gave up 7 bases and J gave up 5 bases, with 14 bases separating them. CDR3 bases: TGTGCCAGTACAGGGGTCCGGTTTACTGAAGCTTTCTTT. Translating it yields CASTGVRFTEAFF. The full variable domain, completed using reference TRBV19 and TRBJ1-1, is DGGITQSPKYLFRKEGQNVTLSCEQNLNHDAMYWYRQDPGQGLRLIYYSQIVNDFQKGDIAEGYSVSREKKESFPLTVTSAQKNPTAFYLCASTGVRFTEAFFGQGTRLTVV.

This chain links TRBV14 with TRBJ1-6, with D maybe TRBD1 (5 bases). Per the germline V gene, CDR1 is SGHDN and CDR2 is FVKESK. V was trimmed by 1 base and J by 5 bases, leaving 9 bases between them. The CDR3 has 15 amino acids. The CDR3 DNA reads TGTGCCAGCAGCCAAGTCGACAGAAATAATTCACCCCTCCACTTT. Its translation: CASSQVDRNNSPLHF. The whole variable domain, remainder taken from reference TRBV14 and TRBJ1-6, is EAGVTQFPSHSVIEKGQTVTLRCDPISGHDNLYWYRRVMGKEIKFLLHFVKESKQDESGMPNNRFLAERTGGTYSTLKVQPAELEDSGVYFCASSQVDRNNSPLHFGNGTRLTVT.

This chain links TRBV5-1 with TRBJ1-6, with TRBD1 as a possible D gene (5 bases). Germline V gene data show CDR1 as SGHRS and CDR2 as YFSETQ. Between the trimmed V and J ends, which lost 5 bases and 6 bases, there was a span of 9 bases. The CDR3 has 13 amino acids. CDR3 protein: CASRGGGNSPLHF. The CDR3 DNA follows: TGCGCCAGCAGGGGGGGTGGTAATTCACCCCTCCACTTT. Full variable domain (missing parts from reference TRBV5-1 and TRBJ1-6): KAGVTQTPRYLIKTRGQQVTLSCSPISGHRSVSWYQQTPGQGLQFLFEYFSETQRNKGNFPGRFSGRQFSNSRSEMNVSTLELGDSALYLCASRGGGNSPLHFGNGTRLTVT.

In DNA form, the CDR3 reads TGTGCCAGCATCACTGATAGCAATCAGCCCCAGCATTTT. Its protein is CASITDSNQPQHF. The chain recombines TRBV6-4 with TRBJ1-5; D not certain. V lost 7 bases, J lost 0 bases, and 7 bases lay in between. Germline lookup yields CDR1 MRHNA and CDR2 SNTAGT. The CDR3 contains 13 residues.

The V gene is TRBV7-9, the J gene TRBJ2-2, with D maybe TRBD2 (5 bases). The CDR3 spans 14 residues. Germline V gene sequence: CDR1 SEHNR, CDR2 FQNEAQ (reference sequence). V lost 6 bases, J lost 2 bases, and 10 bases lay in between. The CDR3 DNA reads TGTGCCAGCAGGGGTTCGGGAAACACCGGGGAGCTGTTTTTT. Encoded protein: CASRGSGNTGELFF. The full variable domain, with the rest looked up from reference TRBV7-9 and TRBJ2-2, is DTGVSQNPRHKITKRGQNVTFRCDPISEHNRLYWYRQTLGQGPEFLTYFQNEAQLEKSRLLSDRFSAERPKGSFSTLEIQRTEQGDSAMYLCASRGSGNTGELFFGEGSRLTVL.

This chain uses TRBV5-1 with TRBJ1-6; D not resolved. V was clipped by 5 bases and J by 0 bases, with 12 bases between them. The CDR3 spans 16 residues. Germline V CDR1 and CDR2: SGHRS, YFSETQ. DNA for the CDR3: TGCGCCAGCAGGTATGGAGGAAACTCCTATAATTCACCCCTCCACTTT. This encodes CASRYGGNSYNSPLHF.

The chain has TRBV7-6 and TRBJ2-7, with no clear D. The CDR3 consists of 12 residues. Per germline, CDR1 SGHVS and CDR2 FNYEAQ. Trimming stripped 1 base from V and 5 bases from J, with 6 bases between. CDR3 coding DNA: TGTGCCAGCAGCTTAGACCCGGACGAGCAGTACTTC. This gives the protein CASSLDPDEQYF.

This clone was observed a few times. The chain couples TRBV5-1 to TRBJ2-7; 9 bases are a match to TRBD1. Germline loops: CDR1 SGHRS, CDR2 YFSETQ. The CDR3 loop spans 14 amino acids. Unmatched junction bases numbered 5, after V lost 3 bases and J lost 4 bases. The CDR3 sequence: CASSSKQGAYEQYF. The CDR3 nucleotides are TGCGCCAGCAGCTCAAAACAGGGGGCTTACGAGCAGTACTTC.

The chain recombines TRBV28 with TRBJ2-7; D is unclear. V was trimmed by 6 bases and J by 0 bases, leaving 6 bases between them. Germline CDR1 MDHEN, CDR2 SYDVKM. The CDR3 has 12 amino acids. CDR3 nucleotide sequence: TGTGCCAGCAGCACGAGCTCCTACGAGCAGTACTTC. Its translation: CASSTSSYEQYF.

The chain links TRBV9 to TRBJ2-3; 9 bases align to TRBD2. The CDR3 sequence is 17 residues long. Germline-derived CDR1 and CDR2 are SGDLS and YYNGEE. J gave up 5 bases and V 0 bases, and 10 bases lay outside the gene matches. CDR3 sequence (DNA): TGTGCCAGCAGCGTAGCCGCTAGCGGGGAGTATGAAGATACGCAGTATTTT. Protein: CASSVAASGEYEDTQYF.

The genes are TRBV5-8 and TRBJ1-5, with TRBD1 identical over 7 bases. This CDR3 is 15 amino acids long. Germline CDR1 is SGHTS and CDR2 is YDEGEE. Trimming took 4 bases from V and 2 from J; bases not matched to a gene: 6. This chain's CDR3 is CASSGTDLGNQPQHF. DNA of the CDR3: TGTGCCAGCAGCGGGACAGATCTAGGCAATCAGCCCCAGCATTTT.

The CDR3 loop reads CATRTSGGYEQYF. In nucleotides, the CDR3 is TGTGCCACCAGGACTAGCGGGGGCTACGAGCAGTACTTC. This chain uses TRBV3-1 (or the pseudogene TRBV3-2) with TRBJ2-7; 13 bases line up with TRBD2. Germline values: CDR1 LGHDT, CDR2 YNNKEL (reference sequence). CDR3 length: 13 amino acids. After removal of 10 bases from V and 3 bases from J, the junction contained 3 bases not matched to a gene.

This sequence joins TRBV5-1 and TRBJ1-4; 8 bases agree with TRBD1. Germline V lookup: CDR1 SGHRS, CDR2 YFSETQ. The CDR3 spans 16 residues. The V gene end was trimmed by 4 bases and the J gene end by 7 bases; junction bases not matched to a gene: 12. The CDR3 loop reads CASSLPIGQGGEKLFF. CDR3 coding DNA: TGCGCCAGCAGCCTACCTATAGGACAGGGTGGTGAAAAACTGTTTTTT.

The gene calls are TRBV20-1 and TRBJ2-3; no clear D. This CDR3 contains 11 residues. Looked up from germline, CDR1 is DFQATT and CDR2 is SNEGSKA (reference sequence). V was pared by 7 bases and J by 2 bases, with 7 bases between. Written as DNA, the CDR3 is TGCAGTGGCGAAACCACAGATACGCAGTATTTT. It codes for CSGETTDTQYF.

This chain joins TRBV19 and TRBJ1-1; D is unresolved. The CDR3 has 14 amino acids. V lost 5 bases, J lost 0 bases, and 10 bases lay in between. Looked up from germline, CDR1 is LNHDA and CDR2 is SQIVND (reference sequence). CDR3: CASSRDTLNTEAFF. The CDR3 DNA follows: TGTGCCAGTAGTCGAGACACCTTGAACACTGAAGCTTTCTTT.

In DNA, the CDR3 is TGTGCCAGCTCACCGGGACAGGGGGACACCGGGGAGCTGTTTTTT. Translated, it gives CASSPGQGDTGELFF. V gene TRBV18 combines with J gene TRBJ2-2; 11 bases are shared with TRBD1. Germline V gives CDR1 KGHSH, CDR2 LQKENI. There are 15 residues in the CDR3. Trimming removed 3 bases from V and 3 bases from J; junction bases left unmatched: 0. The full variable domain, in which reference TRBV18 and TRBJ2-2 provide the parts outside the CDR3, is NAGVMQNPRHLVRRRGQEARLRCSPMKGHSHVYWYRQLPEEGLKFMVYLQKENIIDESGMPKERFSAEFPKEGPSILRIQQVVRGDSAAYFCASSPGQGDTGELFFGEGSRLTVL.

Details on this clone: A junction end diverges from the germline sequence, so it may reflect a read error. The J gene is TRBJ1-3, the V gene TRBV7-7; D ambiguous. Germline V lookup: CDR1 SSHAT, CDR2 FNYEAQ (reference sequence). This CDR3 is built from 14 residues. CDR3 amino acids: CASSQLGRKDTIYF. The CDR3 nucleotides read TGTGCTAGCAGCCAGTTAGGGAGGAAGGACACCATATATTTT.